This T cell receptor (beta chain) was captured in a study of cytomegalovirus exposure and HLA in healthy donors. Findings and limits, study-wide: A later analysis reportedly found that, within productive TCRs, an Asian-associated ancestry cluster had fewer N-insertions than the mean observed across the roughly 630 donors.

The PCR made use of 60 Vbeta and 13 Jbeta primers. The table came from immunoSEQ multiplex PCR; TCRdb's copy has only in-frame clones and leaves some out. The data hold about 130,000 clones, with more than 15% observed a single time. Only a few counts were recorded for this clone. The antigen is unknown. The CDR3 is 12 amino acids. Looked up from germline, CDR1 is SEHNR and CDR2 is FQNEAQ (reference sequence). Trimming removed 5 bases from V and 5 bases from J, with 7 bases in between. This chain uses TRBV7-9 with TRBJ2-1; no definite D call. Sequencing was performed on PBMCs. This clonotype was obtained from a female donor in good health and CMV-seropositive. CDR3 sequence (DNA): TGTGCCAGCAGCCCCCCTCACAATGAGCAGTTCTTC. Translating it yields CASSPPHNEQFF.